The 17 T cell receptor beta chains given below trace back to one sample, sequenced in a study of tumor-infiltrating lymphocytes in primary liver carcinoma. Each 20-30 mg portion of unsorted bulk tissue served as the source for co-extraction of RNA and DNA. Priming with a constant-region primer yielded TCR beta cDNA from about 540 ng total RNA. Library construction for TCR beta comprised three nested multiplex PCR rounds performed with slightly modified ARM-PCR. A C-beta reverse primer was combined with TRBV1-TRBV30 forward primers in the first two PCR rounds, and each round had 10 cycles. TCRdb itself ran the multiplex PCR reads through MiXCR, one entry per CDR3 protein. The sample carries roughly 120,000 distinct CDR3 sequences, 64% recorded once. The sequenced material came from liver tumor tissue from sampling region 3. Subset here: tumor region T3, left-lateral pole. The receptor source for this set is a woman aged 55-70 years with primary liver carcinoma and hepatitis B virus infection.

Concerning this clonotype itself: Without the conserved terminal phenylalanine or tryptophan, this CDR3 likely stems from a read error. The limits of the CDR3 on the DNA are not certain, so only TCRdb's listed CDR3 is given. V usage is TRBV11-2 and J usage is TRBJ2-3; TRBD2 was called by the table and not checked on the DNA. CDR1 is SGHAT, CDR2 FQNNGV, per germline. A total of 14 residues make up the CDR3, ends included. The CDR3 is CASRPSRSGDTRYL.

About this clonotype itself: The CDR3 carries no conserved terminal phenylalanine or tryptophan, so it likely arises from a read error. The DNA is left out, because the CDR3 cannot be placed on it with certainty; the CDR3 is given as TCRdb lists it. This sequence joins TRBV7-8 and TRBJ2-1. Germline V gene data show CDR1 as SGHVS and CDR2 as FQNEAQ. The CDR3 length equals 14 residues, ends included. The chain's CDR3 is CASSLRTELNELFL.

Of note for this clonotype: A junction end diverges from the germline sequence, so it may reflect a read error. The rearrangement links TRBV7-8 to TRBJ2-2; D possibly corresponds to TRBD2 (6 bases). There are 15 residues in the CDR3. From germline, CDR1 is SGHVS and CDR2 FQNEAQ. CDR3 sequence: CASSFGGGNTGKLFF. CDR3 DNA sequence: TGTGCTAGCAGCTTCGGCGGAGGGAACACCGGGAAGCTGTTTTTT.

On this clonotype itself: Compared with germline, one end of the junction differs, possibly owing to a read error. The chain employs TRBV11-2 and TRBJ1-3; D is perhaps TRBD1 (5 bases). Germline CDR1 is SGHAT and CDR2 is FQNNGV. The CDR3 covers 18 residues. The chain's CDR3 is CAGSSRLPTDSSVNTMYF. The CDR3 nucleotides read TGTGCCGGCAGCTCGCGCCTCCCGACAGATAGCTCTGTAAACACCATGTATTTT.

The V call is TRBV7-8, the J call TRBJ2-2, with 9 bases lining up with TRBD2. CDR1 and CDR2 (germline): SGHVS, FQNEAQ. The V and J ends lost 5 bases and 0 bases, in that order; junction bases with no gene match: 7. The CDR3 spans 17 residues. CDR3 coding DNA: TGTGCCAGCAGCCCTAATCTAGCGGGAACGAACACCGGGGAGCTGTTTTTT. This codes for CASSPNLAGTNTGELFF. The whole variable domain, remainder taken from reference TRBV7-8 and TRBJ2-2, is GAGVSQSPRYKVAKRGQDVALRCDPISGHVSLFWYQQALGQGPEFLTYFQNEAQLDKSGLPSDRFFAERPEGSVSTLKIQRTQQEDSAVYLCASSPNLAGTNTGELFFGEGSRLTVL.

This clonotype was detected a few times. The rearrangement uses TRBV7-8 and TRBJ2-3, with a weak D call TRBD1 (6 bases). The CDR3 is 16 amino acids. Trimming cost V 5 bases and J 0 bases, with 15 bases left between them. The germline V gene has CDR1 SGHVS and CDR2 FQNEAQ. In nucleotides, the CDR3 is TGTGCCAGCAGCCCCCGCCCACAGGGCAGCACAGATACGCAGTATTTT. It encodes CASSPRPQGSTDTQYF.

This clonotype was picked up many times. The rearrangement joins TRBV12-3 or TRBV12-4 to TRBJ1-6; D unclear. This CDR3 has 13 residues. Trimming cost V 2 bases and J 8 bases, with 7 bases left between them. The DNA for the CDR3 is TGTGCCAGCAGTTTAATAAACGATTCACCCCTCCACTTT. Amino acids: CASSLINDSPLHF.

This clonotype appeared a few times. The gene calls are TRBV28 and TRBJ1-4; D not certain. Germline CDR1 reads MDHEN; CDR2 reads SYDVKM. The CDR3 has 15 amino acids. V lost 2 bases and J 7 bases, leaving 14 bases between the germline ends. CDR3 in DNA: TGTGCCAGCAGTTTAGAGTACGGGATGGGTGAAAAACTGTTTTTT. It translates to CASSLEYGMGEKLFF.

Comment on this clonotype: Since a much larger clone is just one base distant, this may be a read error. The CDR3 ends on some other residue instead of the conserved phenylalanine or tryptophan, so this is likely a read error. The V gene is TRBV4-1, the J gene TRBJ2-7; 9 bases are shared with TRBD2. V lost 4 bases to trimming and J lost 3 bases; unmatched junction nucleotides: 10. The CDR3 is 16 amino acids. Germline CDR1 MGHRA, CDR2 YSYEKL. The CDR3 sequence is CASSPKYPSGIYEQYS. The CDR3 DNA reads TGCGCCAGCAGCCCCAAATACCCTAGCGGGATCTACGAGCAGTACTCC.

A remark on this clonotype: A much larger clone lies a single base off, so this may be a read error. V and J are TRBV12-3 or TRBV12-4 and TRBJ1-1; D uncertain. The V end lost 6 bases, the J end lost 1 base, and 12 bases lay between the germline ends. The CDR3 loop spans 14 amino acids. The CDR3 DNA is TGTGCCAGCAGATTTACAGCGGGGAACACTGAAGCTTTCTTT. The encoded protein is CASRFTAGNTEAFF.

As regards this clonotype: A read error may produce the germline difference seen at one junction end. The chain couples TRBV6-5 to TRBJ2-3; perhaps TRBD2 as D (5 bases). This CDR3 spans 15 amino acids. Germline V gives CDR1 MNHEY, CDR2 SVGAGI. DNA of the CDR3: TGTGGCAGCGCAAGTCGCGGAGGAAGGGCGAATAGGCAGTATTTT. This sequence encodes CGSASRGGRANRQYF.

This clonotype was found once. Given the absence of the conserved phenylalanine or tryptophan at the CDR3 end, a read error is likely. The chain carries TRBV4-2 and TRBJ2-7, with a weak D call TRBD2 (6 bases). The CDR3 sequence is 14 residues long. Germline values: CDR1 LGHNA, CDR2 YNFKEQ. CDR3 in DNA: TGTGCCAGCAACCAAGACGGGACTTTCTACGAGCAGTACCTC. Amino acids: CASNQDGTFYEQYL.

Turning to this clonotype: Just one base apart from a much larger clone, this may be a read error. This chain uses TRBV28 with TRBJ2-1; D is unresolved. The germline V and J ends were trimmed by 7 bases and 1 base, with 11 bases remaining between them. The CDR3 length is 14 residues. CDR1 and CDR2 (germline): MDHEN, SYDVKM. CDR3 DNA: TGTGCCAGCAAAGCTTCGAAGTCCTACAATGAGCAGTTCTTC. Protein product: CASKASKSYNEQFF.

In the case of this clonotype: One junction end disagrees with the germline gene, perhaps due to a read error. CDR3: CASCEYPGTSYNEQFF. CDR3 coding DNA: TGTGCCAGCTGTGAATATCCCGGGACCTCCTACAATGAACAGTTCTTC. The chain carries TRBV6-1 and TRBJ2-1, with D perhaps assigned TRBD1 or TRBD2 (5 bases each). The CDR3 totals 16 residues. Germline values: CDR1 MNHNS, CDR2 SASEGT.

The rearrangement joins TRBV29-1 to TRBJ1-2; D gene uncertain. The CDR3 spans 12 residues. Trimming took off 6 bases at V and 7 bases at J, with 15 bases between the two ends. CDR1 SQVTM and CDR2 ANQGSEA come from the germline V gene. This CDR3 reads CSVISVTGGYTF. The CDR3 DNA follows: TGCAGCGTCATATCCGTAACTGGTGGCTACACCTTC.

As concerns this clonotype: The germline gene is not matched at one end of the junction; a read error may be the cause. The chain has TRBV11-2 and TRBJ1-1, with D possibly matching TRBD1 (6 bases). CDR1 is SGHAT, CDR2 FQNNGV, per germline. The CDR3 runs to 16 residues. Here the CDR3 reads CASSLAFRGSGIEAFF. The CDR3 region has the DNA TGTGCCAGCAGCTTAGCCTTCAGGGGTTCGGGCATTGAAGCTTTCTTC.

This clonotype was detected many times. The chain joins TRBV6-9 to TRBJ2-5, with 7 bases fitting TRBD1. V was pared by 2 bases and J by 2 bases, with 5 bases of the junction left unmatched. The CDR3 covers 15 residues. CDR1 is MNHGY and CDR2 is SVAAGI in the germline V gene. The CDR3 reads CASSYQGGSQETQYF. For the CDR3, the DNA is TGTGCCAGCAGTTATCAAGGGGGCAGTCAAGAGACCCAGTACTTC.